This T cell receptor (beta chain) was recovered during a study of blood T cell repertoires in COVID-19. Overall study: From T cells, B-cell-depleted T cells, or PBMCs came the material, which was cDNA or gDNA.

Participants spanned ages roughly 18 to 95 years and resided in 20 to 30 US areas. Cohorts were determined from participant-reported clinical history. V gave up 6 bases and J gave up 0 bases; unmatched junction bases: 8. The germline CDR1 and CDR2 sequences are SGHAT and FQNNGV. CDR3 length: 16 residues. Assay: immunoSEQ multiplex PCR; the TCRdb copy retains only in-frame clones and omits some. The sample holds around 450,000 clones; 70% to 90% are singletons and the top ten take around 1.8%. This TCR was sampled from a woman aged 18 to 35 with acute COVID-19. The chain has TRBV11-2 and TRBJ1-3; TRBD1 matches at 7 bases. The sample was PBMCs or T cells enriched from blood (not recorded which). CDR3 sequence: CASRPFRTGSGNTIYF. Written as DNA, the CDR3 is TGTGCCAGCAGACCCTTCCGGACAGGCTCTGGAAACACCATATATTTT.